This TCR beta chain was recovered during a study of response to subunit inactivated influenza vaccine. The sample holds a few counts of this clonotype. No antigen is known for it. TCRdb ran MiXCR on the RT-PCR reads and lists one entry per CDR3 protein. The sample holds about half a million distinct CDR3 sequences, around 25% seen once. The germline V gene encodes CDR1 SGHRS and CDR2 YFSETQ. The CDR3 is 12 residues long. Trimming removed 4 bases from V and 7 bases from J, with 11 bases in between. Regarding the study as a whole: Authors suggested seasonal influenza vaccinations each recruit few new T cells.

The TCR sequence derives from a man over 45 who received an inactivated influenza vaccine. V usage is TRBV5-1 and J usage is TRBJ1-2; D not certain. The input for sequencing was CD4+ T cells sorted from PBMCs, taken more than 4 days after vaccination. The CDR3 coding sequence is TGCGCCAGCAGCCCCAACACTGCTGGCTACACCTTC. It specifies CASSPNTAGYTF.